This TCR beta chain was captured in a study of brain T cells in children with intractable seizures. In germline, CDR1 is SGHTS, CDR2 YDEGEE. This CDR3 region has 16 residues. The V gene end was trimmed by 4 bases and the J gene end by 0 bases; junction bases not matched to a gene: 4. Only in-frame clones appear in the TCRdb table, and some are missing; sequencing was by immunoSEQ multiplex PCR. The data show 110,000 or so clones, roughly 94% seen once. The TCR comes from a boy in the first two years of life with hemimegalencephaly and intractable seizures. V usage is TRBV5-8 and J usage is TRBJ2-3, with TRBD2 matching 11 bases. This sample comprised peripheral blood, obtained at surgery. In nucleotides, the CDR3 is TGTGCCAGCAGCCCGGGACTAGCGGTTAGCACAGATACGCAGTATTTT. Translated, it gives CASSPGLAVSTDTQYF.